One and the same sample provided the 28 T cell receptor beta chains below, sequenced in a study of response to subunit inactivated influenza vaccine. TCRdb reprocessed the RT-PCR reads via MiXCR and lists one record per CDR3 protein. The sample shows hundreds of thousands of distinct CDR3 sequences, 12% of them seen only once. Source: PBMCs from blood, taken on the day of vaccination. The receptors stem from a man aged 45 to 65 who received an inactivated influenza vaccine.

The chain joins TRBV29-1 to TRBJ2-7, with 7 bases lining up with TRBD1. V shed 3 bases, J shed 6 bases, and the junction held 11 bases outside the gene matches. The CDR3 contains 14 residues. Germline CDR1 SQVTM, CDR2 ANQGSEA. For the CDR3, the DNA is TGCAGCGTTGATCCGACAGGGACAGCGACCGAGCAGTACTTC. Translation: CSVDPTGTATEQYF.

The V call is TRBV4-1, the J call TRBJ2-7, with 10 bases aligning to TRBD2. CDR1 MGHRA and CDR2 YSYEKL come from the germline V gene. This CDR3 has 14 amino acids. V shed 2 bases, J shed 4 bases, and the junction held 2 bases outside the gene matches. The CDR3 DNA reads TGCGCCAGCAGCCAATTTAGCGGGGGGTACGAGCAGTACTTC. Translated: CASSQFSGGYEQYF.

This clonotype was recorded at least ten times. The chain recombines TRBV7-2 with TRBJ2-5; the D call may be TRBD1 or TRBD2 (5 bases each). This CDR3 is 15 amino acids long. CDR1 and CDR2 from the germline V gene are SGHTA and FQGNSA. Trimming removed 5 bases from V and 1 base from J, with 14 bases in between. The CDR3 DNA reads TGTGCCAGCAGCACGAACCGGGGCCCCCAAGAGACCCAGTACTTC. Its translation is CASSTNRGPQETQYF.

The chain uses TRBV7-9 and TRBJ2-1, with D perhaps TRBD2 (5 bases). Trimming left V 3 bases short and J 7 bases short, with 22 bases between. The CDR3 length is 17 residues. From germline, CDR1 is SEHNR and CDR2 FQNEAQ (reference sequence). The CDR3 DNA is TGTGCCAGCAGCTTTTTTCTACTAGTGAAGATAAGTAATGAGCAGTTCTTC. It translates to CASSFFLLVKISNEQFF.

This clonotype was recorded many times. This chain uses TRBV4-2 with TRBJ2-5; 8 bases map to TRBD2. Looked up from germline, CDR1 is LGHNA and CDR2 is YNFKEQ. The ends lost 1 base at V and 2 bases at J; junction bases unmatched: 6. CDR3 size: 16 residues. In DNA form, the CDR3 reads TGTGCCAGCAGCCAAGTTACCGGGACTAGACAAGAGACCCAGTACTTC. This encodes CASSQVTGTRQETQYF.

This clonotype was picked up a small number of times. V gene TRBV20-1 combines with J gene TRBJ2-3; 12 bases match TRBD2. With 6 bases clipped from V and 4 bases from J, the junction kept 8 bases outside the gene matches. Germline V lookup: CDR1 DFQATT, CDR2 SNEGSKA (reference sequence). The CDR3 has 15 residues. The CDR3 is CSAGASGGAPDTQYF. CDR3 bases: TGCAGTGCCGGAGCTAGCGGGGGGGCCCCAGATACGCAGTATTTT.

This clonotype was seen at least ten times. J is TRBJ2-4 and V is TRBV5-1, with a weak D call TRBD2 (7 bases). The CDR3 is 14 amino acids. Germline V gene lookup returns CDR1 SGHRS and CDR2 YFSETQ. Deletions cut 1 base from V and 8 bases from J, with 13 bases between. For the CDR3, the DNA is TGCGCCAGCAGCTTGCAAGGGGGAGGGGACATTCAGTACTTC. Amino acids: CASSLQGGGDIQYF.

At least ten counts were recorded for this clonotype. In nucleotides, the CDR3 is TGTGCCAGCAGCCGGGGACAGGGGGTGTACGAGCAGTACTTC. It yields the protein CASSRGQGVYEQYF. The chain employs TRBV7-9 and TRBJ2-7; 11 bases agree with TRBD1. The CDR3 consists of 14 residues. Per germline, CDR1 SEHNR and CDR2 FQNEAQ (reference sequence). The V gene end was trimmed by 5 bases and the J gene end by 4 bases; junction bases not matched to a gene: 4.

The chain joins TRBV5-1 to TRBJ2-7; D is possibly TRBD2 (6 bases). Trimming took off 2 bases at V and 1 base at J, with 10 bases between the two ends. Germline V lookup: CDR1 SGHRS, CDR2 YFSETQ. The CDR3 totals 14 residues. CDR3 in amino acids: CASSFSAGSYEQYF. CDR3 coding DNA: TGCGCCAGCAGCTTTTCCGCGGGGTCCTACGAGCAGTACTTC.

This clonotype was counted a few times. The rearrangement uses TRBV4-2 and TRBJ1-1; D unresolved. Looked up from germline, CDR1 is LGHNA and CDR2 is YNFKEQ. The V end was cut by 0 bases, the J end by 8 bases, with 10 bases between. This CDR3 comprises 13 residues. The CDR3 region is CASSQDKGFEAFF. The CDR3 region has the DNA TGTGCCAGCAGCCAAGATAAAGGGTTCGAAGCTTTCTTT.

The table lists this clonotype with a few counts. This rearrangement joins TRBV6-1 to TRBJ1-1; no clear D. Germline CDR1 is MNHNS and CDR2 is SASEGT. The CDR3 spans 13 residues. The ends were cut back, 10 bases at V and 0 bases at J, with 12 bases in the middle. The CDR3 sequence is CATQEIMNTEAFF. The DNA of the CDR3 is TGTGCCACCCAGGAGATAATGAACACTGAAGCTTTCTTT.

The J gene is TRBJ2-2, the V gene TRBV6-5; TRBD2 aligns across 8 bases. The CDR3 length is 17 residues. The germline CDR1 and CDR2 sequences are MNHEY and SVGAGI. J lost 1 base, V lost 2 bases, and 6 bases had no gene match. The CDR3 spells CASSYGALAGNTGELFF. The CDR3 region has the DNA TGTGCCAGCAGTTACGGCGCCCTAGCGGGGAACACCGGGGAGCTGTTTTTT.

This clonotype turned up a few times. V is TRBV20-1 and J is TRBJ2-1; perhaps TRBD2 as D (5 bases). From germline, CDR1 is DFQATT and CDR2 SNEGSKA (reference sequence). With 2 bases removed from V and 9 bases from J, the gap between germline ends came to 20 bases. The CDR3 covers 15 residues. CDR3: CSARNSDSPLGEQFF. The CDR3 nucleotides are TGCAGTGCTAGAAATTCGGACTCGCCGCTTGGTGAGCAGTTCTTC.

This clonotype was picked up a small number of times. The chain carries TRBV18 and TRBJ2-2, with D possibly called TRBD1 or TRBD2 (5 bases each). CDR3 length equals 14 residues. Trimming left V 0 bases short and J 6 bases short, with 8 bases between. Germline V gives CDR1 KGHSH, CDR2 LQKENI. The CDR3 loop reads CASSPPGAAGELFF. CDR3 in DNA: TGTGCCAGCTCACCACCCGGGGCCGCCGGGGAGCTGTTTTTT.

This clonotype was found a few times. The chain couples TRBV10-2 to TRBJ2-7, with 8 bases matching TRBD1. CDR1 is WSHSY, CDR2 SAAADI, per germline. The CDR3 runs 14 residues. The V segment lost 6 bases and the J segment 4 bases; nucleotides outside the gene matches: 8. DNA for the CDR3: TGCGCCAGCAGAGAGACAGGGGACGCTTACGAGCAGTACTTC. Protein sequence: CASRETGDAYEQYF.

The table lists this clonotype with many counts. The V call is TRBV6-2 or TRBV6-3, the J call TRBJ2-1; a weak D match, TRBD1 (5 bases). CDR1 MNHEY and CDR2 SVGEGT come from the germline V gene. V lost 6 bases, J lost 1 base, and 7 bases lay in between. The CDR3 runs 13 residues. This CDR3 is CASRRTSYNEQFF. CDR3 in DNA: TGTGCCAGCAGGAGGACATCCTACAATGAGCAGTTCTTC.

This clonotype showed up many times. The rearrangement links TRBV29-1 to TRBJ2-1; 12 bases fit TRBD2. Germline V gene data show CDR1 as SQVTM and CDR2 as ANQGSEA. Germline trimming cut 6 bases from V and 0 bases from J; bases unmatched to any gene: 6. The CDR3 consists of 16 residues. The CDR3 DNA reads as TGCAGCGTACGGACTAGCGGGGTCAGCTCCTACAATGAGCAGTTCTTC. Amino acids: CSVRTSGVSSYNEQFF.

This clonotype showed up many times. The genes are TRBV18 and TRBJ2-7; TRBD2 aligns across 8 bases. V was clipped by 3 bases and J by 5 bases; unmatched bases: 12. There are 16 residues in the CDR3. Germline CDR1 is KGHSH and CDR2 is LQKENI. The CDR3 here is CASSPPTGGASDEQYF. For the CDR3, the DNA is TGTGCCAGCTCACCCCCGACGGGGGGGGCTTCGGACGAGCAGTACTTC. The whole variable domain, filled in from reference TRBV18 and TRBJ2-7, reads NAGVMQNPRHLVRRRGQEARLRCSPMKGHSHVYWYRQLPEEGLKFMVYLQKENIIDESGMPKERFSAEFPKEGPSILRIQQVVRGDSAAYFCASSPPTGGASDEQYFGPGTRLTVT.

J is TRBJ2-1 and V is TRBV12-3 or TRBV12-4; possible D gene TRBD2, 7 bases. The V end lost 5 bases, the J end lost 9 bases, and 23 bases lay between the germline ends. The CDR3 length is 16 residues. The CDR3 reads CASSPATSRGHGEQFF. The CDR3 region has the DNA TGTGCCAGCAGTCCTGCGACTAGCCGGGGACACGGTGAGCAGTTCTTC.

This clonotype has only a few counts. This chain links TRBV4-3 with TRBJ1-1; a possible D gene is TRBD1 (5 bases). Trimming stripped 0 bases from V and 6 bases from J, with 11 bases between. This CDR3 spans 14 amino acids. Germline V gives CDR1 LGHNA, CDR2 YSLEER. For the CDR3, the DNA is TGCGCCAGCAGCCAAGATACGGGGGGACCTGAAGCTTTCTTT. It yields the protein CASSQDTGGPEAFF.

This clonotype was detected only a few times. The chain links TRBV18 to TRBJ2-1; tentative D call: TRBD1 (6 bases). Looked up from germline, CDR1 is KGHSH and CDR2 is LQKENI. This CDR3 is built from 16 residues. V was clipped by 5 bases and J by 6 bases, with 20 bases between them. CDR3 residues: CASSNIVPTGLNEQFF. The DNA of the CDR3 is TGTGCCAGCTCAAACATAGTCCCAACAGGGCTCAATGAGCAGTTCTTC.

V usage is TRBV4-1 and J usage is TRBJ2-6; D is undetermined. V dropped 0 bases and J dropped 4 bases, with 7 bases sitting between them. Germline V lookup: CDR1 MGHRA, CDR2 YSYEKL. There are 15 residues in the CDR3. The CDR3 region has the DNA TGCGCCAGCAGCCAAGATCATTTGGGGGCCAACGTCCTGACTTTC. Translation: CASSQDHLGANVLTF.

This clonotype showed up many times. The CDR3 spells CASSPGLANQETQYF. Written as DNA, the CDR3 is TGTGCCAGCAGCCCGGGACTAGCGAATCAAGAGACCCAGTACTTC. This chain links TRBV12-3 or TRBV12-4 with TRBJ2-5; 10 positions match TRBD2. The CDR3 extends over 15 amino acids. The V segment lost 6 bases and the J segment 2 bases; nucleotides outside the gene matches: 6.

This clonotype occurred a few times. V and J are TRBV5-4 and TRBJ1-2, with D possibly matching TRBD1 (6 bases). Germline V gives CDR1 SGHNT, CDR2 YYREEE (reference sequence). This CDR3 spans 13 amino acids. V lost 1 base and J 3 bases, leaving 7 bases between the germline ends. This CDR3 is CASSLKGDYGYTF. As DNA, the CDR3 is TGTGCCAGCAGCTTGAAGGGGGACTATGGCTACACCTTC.

This clonotype was observed a few times. V and J are TRBV4-1 and TRBJ2-6, with 8 bases lining up with TRBD1. The J segment lost 0 bases and the V segment lost 0 bases, leaving 13 bases of the junction unmatched. CDR1 is MGHRA and CDR2 is YSYEKL in the germline V gene. CDR3 length: 21 residues. CDR3 protein: CASSQDLTDRERFSGANVLTF. In nucleotides, the CDR3 is TGCGCCAGCAGCCAAGATCTGACGGACAGGGAGCGGTTCTCTGGGGCCAACGTCCTGACTTTC.

This clonotype was picked up a small number of times. This chain uses TRBV2 with TRBJ1-2; D might be TRBD1 (5 bases). V shed 5 bases and J shed 4 bases, with 11 bases lying between them. Germline-derived CDR1 and CDR2 are SNHLY and FYNNEI. This CDR3 contains 13 residues. CDR3 protein: CASSPRQTYGYTF. The CDR3, as DNA: TGTGCCAGCAGTCCAAGACAGACCTATGGCTACACCTTC.

A few counts support this clonotype. This sequence joins TRBV10-3 and TRBJ1-2, with 7 positions matching TRBD1. CDR1 and CDR2 (germline): ENHRY, SYGVKD. V dropped 10 bases and J dropped 3; count of bases not matched to a gene: 8. This CDR3 is 13 amino acids long. This CDR3 is CATEPGTDYGYTF. Here the CDR3 DNA reads TGTGCCACCGAGCCCGGGACAGACTATGGCTACACCTTC.

This clonotype was seen only a few times. The chain recombines TRBV4-1 with TRBJ1-2; possible D gene TRBD1, 5 bases. CDR1 and CDR2 (germline): MGHRA, YSYEKL. The V end lost 4 bases, the J end lost 2 bases, and 17 bases lay between the germline ends. The CDR3 contains 16 residues. The CDR3 sequence: CASSPYLNQGNYGYTF. CDR3 DNA: TGCGCCAGCAGCCCGTACCTCAATCAGGGAAACTATGGCTACACCTTC.